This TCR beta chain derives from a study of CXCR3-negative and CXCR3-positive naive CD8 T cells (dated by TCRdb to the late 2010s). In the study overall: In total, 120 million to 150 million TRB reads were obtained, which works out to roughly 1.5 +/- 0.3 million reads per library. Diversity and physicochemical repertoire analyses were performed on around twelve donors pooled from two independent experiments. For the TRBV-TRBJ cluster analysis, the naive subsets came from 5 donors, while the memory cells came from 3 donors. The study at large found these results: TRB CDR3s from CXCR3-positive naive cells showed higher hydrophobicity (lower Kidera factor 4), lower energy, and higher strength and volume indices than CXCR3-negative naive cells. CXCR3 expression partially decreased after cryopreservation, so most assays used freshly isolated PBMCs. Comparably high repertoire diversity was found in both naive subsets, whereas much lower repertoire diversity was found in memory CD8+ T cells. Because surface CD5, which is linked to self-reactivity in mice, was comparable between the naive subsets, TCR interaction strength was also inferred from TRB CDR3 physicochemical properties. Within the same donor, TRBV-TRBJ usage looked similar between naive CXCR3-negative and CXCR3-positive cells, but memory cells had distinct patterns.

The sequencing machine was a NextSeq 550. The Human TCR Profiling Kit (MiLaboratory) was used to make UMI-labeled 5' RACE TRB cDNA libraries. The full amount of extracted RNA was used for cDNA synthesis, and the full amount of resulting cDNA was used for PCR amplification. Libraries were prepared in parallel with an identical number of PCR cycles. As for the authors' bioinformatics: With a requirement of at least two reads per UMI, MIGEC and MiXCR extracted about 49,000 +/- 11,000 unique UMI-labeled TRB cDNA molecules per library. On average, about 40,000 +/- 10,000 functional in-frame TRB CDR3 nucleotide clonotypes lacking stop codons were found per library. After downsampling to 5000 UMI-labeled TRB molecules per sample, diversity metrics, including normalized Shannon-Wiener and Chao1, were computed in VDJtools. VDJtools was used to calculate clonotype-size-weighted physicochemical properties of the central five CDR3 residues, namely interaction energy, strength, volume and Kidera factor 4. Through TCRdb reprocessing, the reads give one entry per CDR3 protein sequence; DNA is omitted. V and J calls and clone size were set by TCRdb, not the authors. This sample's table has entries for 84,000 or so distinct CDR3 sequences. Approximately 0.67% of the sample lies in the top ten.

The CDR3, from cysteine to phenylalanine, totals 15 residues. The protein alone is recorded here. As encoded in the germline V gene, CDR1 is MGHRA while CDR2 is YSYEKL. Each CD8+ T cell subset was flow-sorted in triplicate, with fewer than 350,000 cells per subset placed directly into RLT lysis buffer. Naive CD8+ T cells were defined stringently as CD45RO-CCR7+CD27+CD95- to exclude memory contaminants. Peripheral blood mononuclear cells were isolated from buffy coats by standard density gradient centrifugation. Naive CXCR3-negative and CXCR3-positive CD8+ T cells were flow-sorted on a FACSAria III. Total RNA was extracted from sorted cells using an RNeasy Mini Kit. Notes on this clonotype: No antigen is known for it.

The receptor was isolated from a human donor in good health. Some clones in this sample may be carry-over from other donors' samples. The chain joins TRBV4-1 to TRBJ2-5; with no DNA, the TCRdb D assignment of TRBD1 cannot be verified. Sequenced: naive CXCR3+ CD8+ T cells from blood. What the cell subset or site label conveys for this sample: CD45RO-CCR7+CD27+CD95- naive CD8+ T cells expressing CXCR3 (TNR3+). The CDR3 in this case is CASSQQARAQETQYF.